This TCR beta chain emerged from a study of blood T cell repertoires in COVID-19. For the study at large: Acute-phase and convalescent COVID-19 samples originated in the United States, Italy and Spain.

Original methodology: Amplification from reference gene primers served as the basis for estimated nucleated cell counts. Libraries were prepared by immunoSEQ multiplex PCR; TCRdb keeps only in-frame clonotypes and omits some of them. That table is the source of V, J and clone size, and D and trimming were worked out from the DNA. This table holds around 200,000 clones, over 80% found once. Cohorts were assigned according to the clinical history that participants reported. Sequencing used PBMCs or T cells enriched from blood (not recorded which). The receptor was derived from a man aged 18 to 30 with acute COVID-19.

The CDR3: CASSLVASGSSGELFF. The CDR3 region has the DNA TGTGCCAGCAGCTTAGTGGCTAGCGGGTCGTCCGGGGAGCTGTTTTTT. The V call is TRBV7-6, the J call TRBJ2-2; 8 bases map to TRBD2. V was clipped by 1 base and J by 6 bases; unmatched bases: 7. Looked up from germline, CDR1 is SGHVS and CDR2 is FNYEAQ. This CDR3 is built from 16 residues.